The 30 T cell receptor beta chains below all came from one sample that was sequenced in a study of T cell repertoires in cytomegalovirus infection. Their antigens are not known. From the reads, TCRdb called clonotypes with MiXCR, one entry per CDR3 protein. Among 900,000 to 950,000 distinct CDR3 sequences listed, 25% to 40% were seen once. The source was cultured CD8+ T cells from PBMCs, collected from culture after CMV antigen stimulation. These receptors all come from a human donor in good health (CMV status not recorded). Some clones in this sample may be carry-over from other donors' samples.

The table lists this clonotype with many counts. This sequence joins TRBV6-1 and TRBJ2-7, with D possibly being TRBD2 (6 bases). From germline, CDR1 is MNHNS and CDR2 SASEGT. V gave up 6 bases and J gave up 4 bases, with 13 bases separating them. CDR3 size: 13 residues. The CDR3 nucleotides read TGTGCCAGCAGGGGGAGCGGAGGGTACGAGCAGTACGTC. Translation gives CASRGSGGYEQYV.

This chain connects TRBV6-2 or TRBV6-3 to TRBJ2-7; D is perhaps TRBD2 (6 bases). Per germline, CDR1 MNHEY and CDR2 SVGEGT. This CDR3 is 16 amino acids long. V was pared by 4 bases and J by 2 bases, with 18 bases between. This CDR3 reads CASSSPTSRLPYEQYV. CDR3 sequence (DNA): TGTGCCAGCAGTTCCCCGACTAGTAGATTGCCCTACGAGCAGTACGTC.

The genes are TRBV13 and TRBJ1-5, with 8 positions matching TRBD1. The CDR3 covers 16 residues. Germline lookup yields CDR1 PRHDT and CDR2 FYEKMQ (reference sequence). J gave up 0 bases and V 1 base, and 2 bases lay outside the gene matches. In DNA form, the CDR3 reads TGTGCCAGCAGCTTAGACAGGGGGGTTAGCAATCAGCCCCAGCATTTT. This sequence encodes CASSLDRGVSNQPQHF.

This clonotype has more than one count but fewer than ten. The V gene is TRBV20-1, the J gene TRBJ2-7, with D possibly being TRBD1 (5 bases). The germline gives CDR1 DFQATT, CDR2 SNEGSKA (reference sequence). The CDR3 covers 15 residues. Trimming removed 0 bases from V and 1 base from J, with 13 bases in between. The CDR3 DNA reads TGCAGTGCTAGAGACCCCAGGGCCACTTCCTACGAGCAGTACGTC. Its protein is CSARDPRATSYEQYV.

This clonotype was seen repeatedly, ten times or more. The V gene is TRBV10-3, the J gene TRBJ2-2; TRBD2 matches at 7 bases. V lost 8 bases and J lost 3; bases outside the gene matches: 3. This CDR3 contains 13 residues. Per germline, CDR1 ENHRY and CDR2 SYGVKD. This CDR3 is CAIYLADTGELFF. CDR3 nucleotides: TGTGCCATCTATCTAGCGGACACCGGGGAGCTGTTTTTT.

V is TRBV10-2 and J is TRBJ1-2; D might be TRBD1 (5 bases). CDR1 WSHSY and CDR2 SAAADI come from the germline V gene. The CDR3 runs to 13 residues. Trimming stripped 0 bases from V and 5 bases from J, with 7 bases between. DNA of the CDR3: TGCGCCAGCAGTGAGTCGGACACTTATGGCTACACCTTC. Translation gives CASSESDTYGYTF.

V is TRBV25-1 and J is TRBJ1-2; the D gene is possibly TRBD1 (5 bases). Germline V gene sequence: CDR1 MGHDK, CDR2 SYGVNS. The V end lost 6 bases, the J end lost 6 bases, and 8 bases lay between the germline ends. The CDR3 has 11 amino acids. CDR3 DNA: TGTGCCAGCAGGTTAGGGGATGGCTACACCTTC. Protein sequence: CASRLGDGYTF.

The CDR3 DNA follows: TGTGCCAGTAGTATCTGGACAGATAGCAATCAGCCCCAGCATTTT. Translation: CASSIWTDSNQPQHF. The chain uses TRBV19 and TRBJ1-5, with D perhaps TRBD1 (6 bases). The germline V gene has CDR1 LNHDA and CDR2 SQIVND (reference sequence). With 3 bases removed from V and 0 bases from J, the gap between germline ends came to 9 bases. The CDR3 is made up of 15 amino acids.

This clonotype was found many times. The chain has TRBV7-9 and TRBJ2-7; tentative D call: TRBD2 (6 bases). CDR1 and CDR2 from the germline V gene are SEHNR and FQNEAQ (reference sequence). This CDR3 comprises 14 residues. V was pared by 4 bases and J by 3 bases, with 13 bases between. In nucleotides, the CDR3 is TGTGCCAGCAGCTCGGGACTCGAAGGCTACGAGCAGTACTTC. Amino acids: CASSSGLEGYEQYF. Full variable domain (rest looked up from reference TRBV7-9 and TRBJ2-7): DTGVSQNPRHKITKRGQNVTFRCDPISEHNRLYWYRQTLGQGPEFLTYFQNEAQLEKSRLLSDRFSAERPKGSFSTLEIQRTEQGDSAMYLCASSSGLEGYEQYFGPGTRLTVT.

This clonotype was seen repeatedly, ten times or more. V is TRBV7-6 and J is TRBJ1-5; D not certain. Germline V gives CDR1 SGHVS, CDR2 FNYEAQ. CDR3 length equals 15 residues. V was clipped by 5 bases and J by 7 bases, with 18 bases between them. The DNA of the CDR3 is TGTGCCAGCAGCCCCGACGCGGACGGGAGCCAGCCCCAGCATTTT. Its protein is CASSPDADGSQPQHF.

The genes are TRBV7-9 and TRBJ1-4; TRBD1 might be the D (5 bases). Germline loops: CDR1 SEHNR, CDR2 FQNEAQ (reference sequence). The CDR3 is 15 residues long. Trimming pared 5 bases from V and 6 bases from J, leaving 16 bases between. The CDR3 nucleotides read TGTGCCAGCAGCCCCCAGACACAGGTCCATGAAAAACTGTTTTTT. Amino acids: CASSPQTQVHEKLFF.

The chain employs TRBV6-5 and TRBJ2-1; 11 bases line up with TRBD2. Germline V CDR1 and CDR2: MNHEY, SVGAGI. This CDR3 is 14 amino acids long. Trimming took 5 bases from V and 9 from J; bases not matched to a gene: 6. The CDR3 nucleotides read TGTGCCAGCAGTGTTAGCGGGGGGGCGATTGAGCAGTTCTTC. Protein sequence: CASSVSGGAIEQFF.

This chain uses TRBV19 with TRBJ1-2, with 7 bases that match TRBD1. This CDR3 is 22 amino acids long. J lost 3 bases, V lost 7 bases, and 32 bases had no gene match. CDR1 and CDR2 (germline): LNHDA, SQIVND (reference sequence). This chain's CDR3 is CASTFFPAGRPGQLFTDYGYTF. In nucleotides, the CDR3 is TGTGCCAGTACGTTTTTCCCAGCAGGAAGACCGGGACAGTTATTTACGGACTATGGCTACACCTTC.

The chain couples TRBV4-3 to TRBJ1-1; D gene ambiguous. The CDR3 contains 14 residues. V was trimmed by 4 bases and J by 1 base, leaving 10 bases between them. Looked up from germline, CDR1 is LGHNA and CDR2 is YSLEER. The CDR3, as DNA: TGCGCCAGCAGCCCTTGGAAGACGAACACTGAAGCTTTCTTT. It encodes CASSPWKTNTEAFF.

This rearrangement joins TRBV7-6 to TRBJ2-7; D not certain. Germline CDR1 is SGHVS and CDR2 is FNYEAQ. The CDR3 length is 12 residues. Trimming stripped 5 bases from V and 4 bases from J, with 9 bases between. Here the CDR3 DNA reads TGTGCCAGCAGCCCGCATCCTTACGAGCAGTACTTC. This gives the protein CASSPHPYEQYF. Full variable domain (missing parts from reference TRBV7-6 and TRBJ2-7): GAGVSQSPRYKVTKRGQDVALRCDPISGHVSLYWYRQALGQGPEFLTYFNYEAQQDKSGLPNDRFSAERPEGSISTLTIQRTEQRDSAMYRCASSPHPYEQYFGPGTRLTVT.

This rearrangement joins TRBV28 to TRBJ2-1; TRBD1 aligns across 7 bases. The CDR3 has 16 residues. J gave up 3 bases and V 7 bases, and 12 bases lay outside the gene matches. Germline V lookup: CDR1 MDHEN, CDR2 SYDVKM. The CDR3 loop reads CASNRPDRAYYNEQFF. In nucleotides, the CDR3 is TGTGCCAGCAACCGCCCTGACAGGGCTTACTACAATGAGCAGTTCTTC.

Written as DNA, the CDR3 is TGTGCCAGCAGCTTAGAAGGGACAGAAATCTCCTACAATGAGCAGTTCTTC. Protein sequence: CASSLEGTEISYNEQFF. V gene TRBV7-6 combines with J gene TRBJ2-1; 7 bases match TRBD1. V was clipped by 1 base and J by 0 bases; unmatched bases: 6. Per the germline V gene, CDR1 is SGHVS and CDR2 is FNYEAQ. CDR3 length equals 17 residues.

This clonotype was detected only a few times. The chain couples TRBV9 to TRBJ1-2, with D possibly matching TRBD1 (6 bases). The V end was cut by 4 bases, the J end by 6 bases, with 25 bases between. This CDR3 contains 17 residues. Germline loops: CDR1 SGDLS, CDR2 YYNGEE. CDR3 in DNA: TGTGCCAGCAGCAACACCGCCCAGGGGTGGGTCGATGATGGCTACACCTTC. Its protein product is CASSNTAQGWVDDGYTF.

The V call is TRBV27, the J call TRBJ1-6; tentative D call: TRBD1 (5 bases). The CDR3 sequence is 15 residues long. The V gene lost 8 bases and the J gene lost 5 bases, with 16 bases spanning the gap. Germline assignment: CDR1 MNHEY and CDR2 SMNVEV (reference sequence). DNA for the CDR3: TGTGCCAGCGTCGAGAGGGGTAGGGATAATTCACCCCTCCACTTT. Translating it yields CASVERGRDNSPLHF.

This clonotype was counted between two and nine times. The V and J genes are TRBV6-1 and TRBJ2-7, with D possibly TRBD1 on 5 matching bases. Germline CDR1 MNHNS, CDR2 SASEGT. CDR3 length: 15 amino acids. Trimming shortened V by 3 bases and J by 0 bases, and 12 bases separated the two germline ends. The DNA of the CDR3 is TGTGCCAGCAGTGAGGGGCACAGCTACTCCTACGAGCAGTACTTC. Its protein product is CASSEGHSYSYEQYF.

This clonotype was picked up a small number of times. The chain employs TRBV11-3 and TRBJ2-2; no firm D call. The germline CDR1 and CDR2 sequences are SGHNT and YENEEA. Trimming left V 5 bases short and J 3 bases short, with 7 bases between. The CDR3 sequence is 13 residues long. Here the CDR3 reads CASSEADTGELFF. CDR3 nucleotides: TGTGCCAGCAGCGAGGCGGACACCGGGGAGCTGTTTTTT. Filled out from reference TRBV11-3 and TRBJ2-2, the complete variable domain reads EAGVVQSPRYKIIEKKQPVAFWCNPISGHNTLYWYLQNLGQGPELLIRYENEEAVDDSQLPKDRFSAERLKGVDSTLKIQPAELGDSAVYLCASSEADTGELFFGEGSRLTVL.

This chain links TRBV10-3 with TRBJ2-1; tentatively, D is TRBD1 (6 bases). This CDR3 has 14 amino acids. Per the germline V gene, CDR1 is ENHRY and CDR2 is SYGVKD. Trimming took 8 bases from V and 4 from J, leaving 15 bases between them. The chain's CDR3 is CAICPGQGYNEQFF. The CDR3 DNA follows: TGTGCCATCTGCCCGGGCCAGGGGTACAATGAGCAGTTCTTC.

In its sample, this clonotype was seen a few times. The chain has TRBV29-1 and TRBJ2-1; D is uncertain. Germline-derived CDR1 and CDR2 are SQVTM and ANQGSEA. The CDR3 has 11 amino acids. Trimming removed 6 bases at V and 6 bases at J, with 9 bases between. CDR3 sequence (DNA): TGCAGCGTATCTGACTCCAATGAGCAGTTCTTC. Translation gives CSVSDSNEQFF.

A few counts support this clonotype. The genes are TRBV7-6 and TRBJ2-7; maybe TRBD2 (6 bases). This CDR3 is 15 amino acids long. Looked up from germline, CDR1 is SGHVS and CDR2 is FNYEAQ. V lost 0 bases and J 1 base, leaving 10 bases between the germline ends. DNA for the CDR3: TGTGCCAGCAGCTTAGCCGGAGGGGTATCCTACGAGCAGTACTTC. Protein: CASSLAGGVSYEQYF.

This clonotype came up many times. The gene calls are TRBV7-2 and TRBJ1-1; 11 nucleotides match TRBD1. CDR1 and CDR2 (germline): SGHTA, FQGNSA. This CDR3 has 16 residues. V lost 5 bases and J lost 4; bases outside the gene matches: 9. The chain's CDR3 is CASSPWDRGSGTEAFF. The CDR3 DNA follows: TGTGCCAGCAGCCCCTGGGACAGGGGGAGCGGCACTGAAGCTTTCTTT.

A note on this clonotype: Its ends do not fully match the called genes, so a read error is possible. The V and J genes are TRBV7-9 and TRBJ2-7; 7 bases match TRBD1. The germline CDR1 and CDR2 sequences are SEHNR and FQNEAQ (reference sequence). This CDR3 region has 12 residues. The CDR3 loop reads CASSLAPGTALF. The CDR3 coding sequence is TGTGCCAGCAGCTTAGCGCCCGGGACAGCTCTCTTC.

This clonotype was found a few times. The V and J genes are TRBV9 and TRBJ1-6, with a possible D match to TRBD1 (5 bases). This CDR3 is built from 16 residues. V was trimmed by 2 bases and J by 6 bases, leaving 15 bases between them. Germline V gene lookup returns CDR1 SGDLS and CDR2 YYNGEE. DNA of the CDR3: TGTGCCAGCAGCGTTAACCGGGACGGCCTTAATTCACCCCTCCACTTT. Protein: CASSVNRDGLNSPLHF.

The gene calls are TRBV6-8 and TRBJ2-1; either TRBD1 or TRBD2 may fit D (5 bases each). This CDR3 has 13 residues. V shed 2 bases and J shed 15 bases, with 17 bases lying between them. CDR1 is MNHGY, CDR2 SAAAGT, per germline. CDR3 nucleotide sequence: TGTGCCAGCAGTTACCGCCGGGCCCCCGGGGCGTTCTTC. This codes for CASSYRRAPGAFF.

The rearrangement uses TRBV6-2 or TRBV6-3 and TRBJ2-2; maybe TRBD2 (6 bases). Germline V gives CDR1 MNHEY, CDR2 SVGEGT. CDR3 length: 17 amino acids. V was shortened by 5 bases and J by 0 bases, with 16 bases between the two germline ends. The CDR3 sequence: CASSISVGGTNTGELFF. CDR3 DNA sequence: TGTGCCAGCAGTATTTCCGTGGGGGGAACGAACACCGGGGAGCTGTTTTTT.

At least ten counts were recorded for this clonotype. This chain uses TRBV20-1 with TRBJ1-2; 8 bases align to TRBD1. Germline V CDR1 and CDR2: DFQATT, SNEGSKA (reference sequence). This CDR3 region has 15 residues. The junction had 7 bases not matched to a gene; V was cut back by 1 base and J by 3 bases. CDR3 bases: TGCAGTGCTAGAGTAACGGACAGGGCTTACTATGGCTACACCTTC. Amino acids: CSARVTDRAYYGYTF.